Listed here are 4 T cell receptor beta chains from one sample, sequenced in a study of T-cell memory formation after mild COVID-19. TCRdb reanalysed the 5' RACE reads using MiXCR and keeps one entry per CDR3 protein. The table has about 390,000 distinct CDR3 sequences, about a sixth seen once. Sequencing was performed on PBMCs or a T cell subset sorted from them (not recorded which). These TCRs come from a man aged 18 to 29 who had mild COVID-19 (a few samples of this study predate the infection). Cell type and time point are not known.

V gene TRBV5-5 combines with J gene TRBJ2-3, with TRBD1 as a possible D gene (6 bases). The germline V and J ends were trimmed by 4 bases and 3 bases, with 15 bases remaining between them. CDR3 size: 15 residues. Germline V gene data show CDR1 as SGHKS and CDR2 as YYEKEE (reference sequence). The DNA of the CDR3 is TGTGCCAGCAGCCTCAGGGGCCCAGGGACAGATACGCAGTATTTT. This codes for CASSLRGPGTDTQYF.

The V and J genes are TRBV5-1 and TRBJ2-7; 8 nucleotides align to TRBD1. The V gene's germline CDR1 is SGHRS and CDR2 YFSETQ. The V and J ends lost 4 bases and 2 bases, in that order; junction bases with no gene match: 5. This CDR3 has 14 amino acids. Here the CDR3 reads CASSTGTGPYEQYV. Here the CDR3 DNA reads TGCGCCAGCAGCACCGGGACAGGACCCTACGAGCAGTACGTC.

This clonotype was observed at least ten times. The rearrangement uses TRBV6-1 and TRBJ1-5; 8 nucleotides align to TRBD1. Per the germline V gene, CDR1 is MNHNS and CDR2 is SASEGT. The J segment lost 1 base and the V segment lost 6 bases, leaving 5 bases of the junction unmatched. The CDR3 has 15 amino acids. This CDR3 reads CASSGTGGSNQPQHF. CDR3 sequence (DNA): TGTGCCAGCAGCGGTACAGGGGGAAGCAATCAGCCCCAGCATTTT.

This clonotype appeared many times. This chain connects TRBV7-8 to TRBJ2-1; D perhaps matches TRBD2 (6 bases). The V gene lost 4 bases and the J gene lost 4 bases, with 17 bases spanning the gap. Germline CDR1 is SGHVS and CDR2 is FQNEAQ. The CDR3 runs to 16 residues. The CDR3 region has the DNA TGTGCCAGCAGCTCGCAACTAGCTGTCCAGTACAATGAGCAGTTCTTC. Its translation: CASSSQLAVQYNEQFF.